This T cell receptor beta chain is drawn from a study of blood T cells in healthy people across ages. Study-level points and caveats: Naive T cell percentage showed a strong correlation with the diversity of TCR beta. Long-lived donors carried more naive CD4+ cells and greater diversity than aged donors.

This clonotype was recorded at least ten times. Its antigen is as yet unknown. V gave up 4 bases and J gave up 5 bases, with 16 bases separating them. The CDR3 length is 15 residues. CDR1 and CDR2 (germline): SGHRS, YFSETQ. Next came a second PCR, run for about 7 to 12 cycles, which used a sample-barcoded 5' primer along with a J-beta primer mix. TCRdb re-called the 5' RACE reads through MiXCR, storing one row per CDR3 protein. In the table there are under 850,000 distinct CDR3 sequences, 36% of which are singletons. Specimen: blood. The V gene is TRBV5-1, the J gene TRBJ2-1; D perhaps matches TRBD2 (6 bases). The origin of this receptor is a man aged 18 to 30 in good health. The CDR3 nucleotides are TGCGCCAGCAGCGGTGAGGGAGTAGCGGACAATGAGCAGTTCTTC. The encoded protein is CASSGEGVADNEQFF.